Listed here is a single T cell receptor beta chain. Its target is unknown. TCRdb re-called clones from the PCR reads using MiXCR. The table lists 15,000 to 20,000 clones, over 10% of them singletons, with 25% to 30% in the top ten. All patients were treatment-naive before thyroid surgery. These data belong to a study of metastatic and nonmetastatic thyroid tumors. The overall study: Comparison of repertoires was carried out across blood and tumor or nodule tissue from malignant and benign thyroid patients.

With 1 base removed from V and 4 bases from J, the gap between germline ends came to 17 bases. The germline gives CDR1 DFQATT, CDR2 SNEGSKA (reference sequence). This CDR3 has 16 residues. Study observations and caveats: Reported TCR beta diversity, measured in blood and tumor, was significantly higher for malignant thyroid tumors than for benign nodules.

The sequence came from a female donor with papillary thyroid cancer or a benign thyroid nodule (not recorded which). Some clones in this sample may be carry-over from other donors' samples. What was sequenced was blood. This rearrangement joins TRBV20-1 to TRBJ2-1; TRBD2 is a possible D gene (5 bases). CDR3 protein: CSARVAGMISYNEQFF. The CDR3, as DNA: TGCAGTGCTAGAGTGGCGGGCATGATCTCGTACAATGAGCAGTTCTTC.